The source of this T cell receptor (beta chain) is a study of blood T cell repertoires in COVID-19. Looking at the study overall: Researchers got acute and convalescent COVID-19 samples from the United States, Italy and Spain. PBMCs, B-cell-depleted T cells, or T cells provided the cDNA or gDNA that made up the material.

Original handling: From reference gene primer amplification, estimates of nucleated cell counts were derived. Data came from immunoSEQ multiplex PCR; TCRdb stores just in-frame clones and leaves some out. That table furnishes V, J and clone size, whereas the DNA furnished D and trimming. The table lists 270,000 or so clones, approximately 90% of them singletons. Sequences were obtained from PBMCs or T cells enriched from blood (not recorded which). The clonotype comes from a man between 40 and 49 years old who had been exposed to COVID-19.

The CDR3 here is CASSGLAGVHEQYF. The CDR3 DNA reads TGTGCCAGCAGCGGACTAGCGGGAGTCCACGAGCAGTACTTC. V is TRBV27 and J is TRBJ2-7; 13 bases match TRBD2. The J segment lost 5 bases and the V segment lost 6 bases, leaving 4 bases of the junction unmatched. Germline assignment: CDR1 MNHEY and CDR2 SMNVEV (reference sequence). The CDR3 covers 14 residues.